The clone carrying this TCR beta chain was seen many times. Its antigen is currently unknown. TCR beta CDR3 sequences were amplified from RNA transcripts. The TCR CDR3 first-round RT-PCR relied on the HTBI primer set. MiXCR was run by TCRdb on the multiplex PCR reads, yielding one entry per CDR3 protein. The table records about 130,000 distinct CDR3 sequences, approximately 20% of them present only once. Germline assignment: CDR1 SNHLY and CDR2 FYNNEI. The CDR3 sequence is 14 residues long. Trimming cost V 6 bases and J 5 bases, with 16 bases left between them. This sample is part of a study of T cells in Graves' hyperthyroidism and ophthalmopathy. Study as a whole: Blood from the periphery was taken at initial diagnosis, before any treatment. Findings and caveats of the study: Among clonotypes expanded in thyroid above 0.001, most were also found in blood.

The TCR comes from a woman between 45 and 60 years old with Graves' hyperthyroidism that later progressed to Graves' ophthalmopathy. This chain uses TRBV2 with TRBJ1-2; D ambiguous. The sample comprised blood. CDR3 nucleotide sequence: TGTGCCAGCAGGCTCGGCGGGGTTTCTTATGGCTACACCTTC. Protein product: CASRLGGVSYGYTF.